What follows is one T cell receptor beta chain and its context. The antigen remains unidentified. This specimen comes from a study of cytomegalovirus exposure and HLA in healthy donors. Whole-study findings and limits: As was reported, the classifier diagnosed cytomegalovirus status with high specificity and sensitivity. A few V segments could not be told apart, such as TRBV6-2 and TRBV6-3, and were left out. There were over 150 TCR beta chains listed as cytomegalovirus-associated.

V gave up 10 bases and J gave up 0 bases, with 12 bases separating them. CDR1 MGHDK and CDR2 SYGVNS come from the germline V gene. The CDR3 has 13 residues. Primers included in the PCR were 60 Vbeta and 13 Jbeta primers. Only in-frame clones appear in the TCRdb table, and some are missing; sequencing was by immunoSEQ multiplex PCR. The sample has 25,000 to 40,000 clones, and its top ten clones hold under 6%. The V and J genes are TRBV25-1 and TRBJ2-5; possible D gene TRBD2, 6 bases. The specimen sequenced was PBMCs. The TCR sequence derives from a woman aged 40 to 50 in good health and CMV-seropositive. The CDR3 coding sequence is TGTGCCACCCAGACTAGTAACCAAGAGACCCAGTACTTC. Translation gives CATQTSNQETQYF.